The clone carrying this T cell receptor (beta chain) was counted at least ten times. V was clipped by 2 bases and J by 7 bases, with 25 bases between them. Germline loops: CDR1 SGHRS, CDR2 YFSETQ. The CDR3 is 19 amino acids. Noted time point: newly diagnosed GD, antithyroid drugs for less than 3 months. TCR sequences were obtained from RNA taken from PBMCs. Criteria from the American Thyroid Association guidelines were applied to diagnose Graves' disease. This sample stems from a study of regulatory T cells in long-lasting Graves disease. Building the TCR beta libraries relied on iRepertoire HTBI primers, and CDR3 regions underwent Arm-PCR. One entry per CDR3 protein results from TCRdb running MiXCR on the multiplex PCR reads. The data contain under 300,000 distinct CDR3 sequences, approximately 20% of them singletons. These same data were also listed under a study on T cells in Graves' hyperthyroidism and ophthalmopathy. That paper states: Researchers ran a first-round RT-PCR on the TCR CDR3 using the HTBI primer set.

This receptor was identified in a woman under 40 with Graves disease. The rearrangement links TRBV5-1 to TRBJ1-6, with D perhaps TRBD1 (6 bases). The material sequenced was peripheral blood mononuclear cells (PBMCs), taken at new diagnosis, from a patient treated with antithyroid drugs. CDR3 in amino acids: CASSFDALGGALWNSPLHF. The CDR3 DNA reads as TGCGCCAGCAGCTTTGATGCCCTCGGGGGGGCCCTCTGGAATTCACCCCTCCACTTT.